The T cell receptor beta chain described here comes from a study of OX40 agonist ivuxolimab in advanced cancers. The wider study: A male proportion of just over 80% was recorded, with mean age 60 years and range 23 to 79.

Study-wide points: Expanded clones belonging to CD8+ T cells outnumbered, on average, those of CD4+.

Sequencing used immunoSEQ multiplex PCR; TCRdb keeps in-frame clones, though not all of them. The sample holds about 96,000 clones, 90% seen once. A note on this clone: Its antigen is undetermined.

The TCR was taken from an adult with an advanced solid tumor such as melanoma, head and neck, liver or kidney cancer. Source: CD4+ or CD8+ T cells sorted from blood, taken in a trial of the OX40 agonist ivuxolimab.

CDR3 nucleotide sequence: TGTGCCAGCAGATTAACCGGGACTAGTAACGAGCAGTACTTC. The encoded protein is CASRLTGTSNEQYF. J is TRBJ2-7 and V is TRBV7-2, with 8 positions matching TRBD2. The CDR3 contains 14 residues. V shed 6 bases and J 5 bases; nucleotides not matched to a gene: 9. The V gene's germline CDR1 is SGHTA and CDR2 FQGNSA. The full variable domain, in which reference TRBV7-2 and TRBJ2-7 provide the parts outside the CDR3, is GAGVSQSPSNKVTEKGKDVELRCDPISGHTALYWYRQSLGQGLEFLIYFQGNSAPDKSGLPSDRFSAERTGGSVSTLTIQRTQQEDSAVYLCASRLTGTSNEQYFGPGTRLTVT.